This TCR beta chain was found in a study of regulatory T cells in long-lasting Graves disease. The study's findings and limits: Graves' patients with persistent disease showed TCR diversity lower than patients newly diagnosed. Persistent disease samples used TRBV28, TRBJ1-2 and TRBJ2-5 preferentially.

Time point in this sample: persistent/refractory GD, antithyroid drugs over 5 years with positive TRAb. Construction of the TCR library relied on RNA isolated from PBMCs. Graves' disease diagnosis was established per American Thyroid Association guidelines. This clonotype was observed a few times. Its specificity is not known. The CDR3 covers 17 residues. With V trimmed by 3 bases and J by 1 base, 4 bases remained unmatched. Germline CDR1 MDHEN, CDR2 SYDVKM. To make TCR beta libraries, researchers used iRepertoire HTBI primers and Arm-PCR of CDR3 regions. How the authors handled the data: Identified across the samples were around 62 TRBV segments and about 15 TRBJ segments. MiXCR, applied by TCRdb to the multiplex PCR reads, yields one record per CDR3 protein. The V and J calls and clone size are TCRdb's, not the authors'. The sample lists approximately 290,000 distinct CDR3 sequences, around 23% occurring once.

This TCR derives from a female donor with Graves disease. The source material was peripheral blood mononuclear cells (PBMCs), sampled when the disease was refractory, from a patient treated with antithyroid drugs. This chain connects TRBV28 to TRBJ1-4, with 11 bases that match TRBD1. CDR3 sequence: CASSFRDRGKTNEKLFF. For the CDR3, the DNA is TGTGCCAGCAGTTTCCGGGACAGGGGGAAAACTAATGAAAAACTGTTTTTT.